Below, one T cell receptor beta chain is given with its context. These data originate in a study of blood T cell repertoires in COVID-19. Recruited during active infection, patients (from Seattle) were subsequently followed longitudinally. Original processing methods: How many nucleated cells were present was estimated from reference gene primer amplification. Sequencing used immunoSEQ multiplex PCR; TCRdb keeps in-frame clones, though not all of them. That table is the source of V, J and clone size, and D and trimming were worked out from the DNA. The table has about 94,000 clones, less than 85% seen once. Germline V gives CDR1 SGDLS, CDR2 YYNGEE. This CDR3 comprises 14 residues. V shed 3 bases and J shed 2 bases, with 10 bases lying between them.

The TCR comes from a man in his sixties or seventies with COVID-19, enrolled during active disease. The sequenced sample was peripheral blood. The chain joins TRBV9 to TRBJ2-3, with TRBD2 as a possible D gene (6 bases). The CDR3 region has the DNA TGTGCCAGCAGCGAGGGACTTAACACAGATACGCAGTATTTT. Translating gives CASSEGLNTDTQYF.